These T cell receptor beta chains were read from a single sample in a study of response to subunit inactivated influenza vaccine. MiXCR, applied by TCRdb to the RT-PCR reads, yields one record per CDR3 protein. The sample holds around 650,000 distinct CDR3 sequences, around 14% seen once. The sequencing here drew on PBMCs from blood, taken 11 to 12 days after vaccination. The origin of the receptors is a man between 50 and 59 years old who received an inactivated influenza vaccine. CDR3s include the opening cysteine and the closing phenylalanine or tryptophan. D genes are given only for firm matches. Part of the rows lack a size; the others show once, few, many or a class for expanded clones.

d_call	clone_size	v_call	j_call	cdr3_aa	cdr3_nt
TRBD1	.	TRBV5-1	TRBJ2-2	CASSHGQGPGELFF	TGCGCCAGCAGCCATGGACAGGGTCCCGGGGAGCTGTTTTTT
.	few	TRBV20-1	TRBJ2-3	CSATGEKSTDTQYF	TGCAGTGCCACGGGGGAAAAAAGCACAGATACGCAGTATTTT
TRBD2	many	TRBV7-2	TRBJ2-7	CASRRIGTSGDPKYF	TGTGCCAGCAGGCGAATCGGGACTAGCGGGGATCCCAAGTACTTC
.	few	TRBV12-3/TRBV12-4	TRBJ1-1	CASSFFSTGSYTEAFF	TGTGCCAGCAGTTTTTTCTCCACAGGGTCGTACACTGAAGCTTTCTTT
.	few	TRBV28	TRBJ2-7	CASNRGLYEQYF	TGTGCCAGCAACCGGGGCCTCTACGAGCAGTACTTC
TRBD1	.	TRBV7-9	TRBJ2-7	CASSFGDSRNYEQYF	TGTGCCAGCAGCTTTGGGGACAGTCGGAACTACGAGCAGTACTTC
TRBD2	few	TRBV5-1	TRBJ2-3	CASSELAGKNTQYF	TGCGCCAGCAGTGAACTAGCGGGAAAGAATACGCAGTATTTT
TRBD1	many	TRBV5-5	TRBJ2-7	CASSLGTGIHEQYF	TGTGCCAGCAGCTTGGGGACAGGGATCCACGAGCAGTACTTC
TRBD1	few	TRBV12-3/TRBV12-4	TRBJ2-7	CASSSGTGDSYEQYF	TGTGCCAGCAGTTCCGGGACAGGGGATTCCTACGAGCAGTACTTC
.	.	TRBV3-1	TRBJ2-2	CASSQDRARAGELFF	TGTGCCAGCAGCCAAGACAGGGCCAGGGCCGGGGAGCTGTTTTTT
.	few	TRBV5-1	TRBJ2-2	CASRLRAGENTGELFF	TGCGCCAGCAGGTTGCGGGCAGGGGAGAACACCGGGGAGCTGTTTTTT
TRBD1	.	TRBV12-3/TRBV12-4	TRBJ1-1	CASSLGQRAFF	TGTGCCAGCAGTTTGGGACAGCGGGCTTTCTTT
.	few	TRBV28	TRBJ1-5	CATRGTGPSNQPQHF	TGTGCCACCCGAGGTACAGGGCCAAGCAATCAGCCCCAGCATTTT
.	many	TRBV20-1	TRBJ2-5	CSARRGLQETQYF	TGCAGCGCTCGGAGGGGCCTTCAAGAGACCCAGTACTTC
TRBD1	.	TRBV30	TRBJ2-7	CAWRRRLGGPYEQYF	TGTGCCTGGAGGAGACGTCTAGGGGGCCCCTACGAGCAGTACTTC
TRBD1	many	TRBV20-1	TRBJ2-1	CSAKQGESYNEQFF	TGCAGTGCCAAACAGGGGGAGTCCTACAATGAGCAGTTCTTC
TRBD2	few	TRBV13	TRBJ2-2	CASSLERLAGNTGELFF	TGTGCCAGCAGCTTAGAGCGACTAGCGGGAAACACCGGGGAGCTGTTTTTT
.	.	TRBV12-3/TRBV12-4	TRBJ2-6	CASSPIGLFSGANVLTF	TGTGCCAGCAGCCCCATCGGACTCTTCTCTGGGGCCAACGTCCTGACTTTC
TRBD2	many	TRBV28	TRBJ2-5	CASTWTSGYQETQYF	TGTGCCAGTACCTGGACTAGCGGATACCAAGAGACCCAGTACTTC
.	few	TRBV5-1	TRBJ2-2	CASSSTGTTGELFF	TGCGCCAGCAGTTCAACAGGGACCACCGGGGAGCTGTTTTTT
.	.	TRBV25-1	TRBJ1-2	CASSPPGTAVYGYTF	TGTGCCAGCAGCCCCCCCGGGACCGCCGTCTATGGCTACACCTTC
.	few	TRBV20-1	TRBJ2-3	CSAGGSTDTQYF	TGCAGTGCAGGCGGGAGCACAGATACGCAGTATTTT
TRBD1	few	TRBV28	TRBJ1-5	CASSFQGDQPQHF	TGTGCCAGCAGTTTTCAGGGGGACCAGCCCCAGCATTTT
TRBD2	.	TRBV2	TRBJ2-3	CASPPTTSGREGDTQYF	TGTGCCAGCCCGCCGACGACTAGCGGGAGGGAAGGAGATACGCAGTATTTT
.	few	TRBV28	TRBJ2-1	CASGNRAIPNEQFF	TGTGCCAGCGGAAACCGGGCCATCCCTAATGAGCAGTTCTTC
TRBD1	few	TRBV18	TRBJ1-1	CASIETGGVAEAFF	TGTGCCAGCATAGAGACAGGGGGCGTCGCTGAAGCTTTCTTT
TRBD2	.	TRBV20-1	TRBJ2-2	CSARFLAGAGELFF	TGCAGTGCTAGATTTCTAGCGGGAGCCGGGGAGCTGTTTTTT
TRBD1	.	TRBV10-3	TRBJ2-3	CAISESGQGAGTQYF	TGTGCCATCAGTGAGTCTGGACAGGGGGCTGGTACGCAGTATTTT
TRBD1	few	TRBV6-1	TRBJ1-6	CASSTQQGANSPLHF	TGTGCCAGCAGCACACAACAGGGGGCCAATTCACCCCTCCACTTT
TRBD2	.	TRBV5-1	TRBJ2-7	CASSKRGRVLEQYF	TGCGCCAGCAGCAAGCGGGGTAGGGTCCTCGAGCAGTACTTC
.	.	TRBV6-2/TRBV6-3	TRBJ2-3	CASFSLEGTDTQYF	TGTGCCAGCTTTTCACTAGAAGGCACAGATACGCAGTATTTT
.	.	TRBV11-2	TRBJ2-5	CASSLARLGETQYF	TGTGCCAGCAGCTTAGCTCGATTAGGGGAGACCCAGTACTTC
.	.	TRBV7-2	TRBJ2-5	CASSFNRQETQYF	TGTGCCAGCAGCTTTAACAGGCAAGAGACCCAGTACTTC
TRBD2	few	TRBV7-6	TRBJ2-1	CASSLSGTMDNEQFF	TGTGCCAGCAGCTTAAGCGGGACGATGGACAATGAGCAGTTCTTC
.	.	TRBV9	TRBJ2-1	CASSIQASIGFNEQFF	TGTGCCAGCAGCATTCAAGCTAGTATTGGTTTCAATGAGCAGTTCTTC
.	few	TRBV20-1	TRBJ1-5	CSARFDRYSMGNQPQHF	TGCAGTGCTAGGTTCGACAGATACTCGATGGGCAATCAGCCCCAGCATTTT
TRBD2	.	TRBV10-3	TRBJ2-3	CAISALAGGSSTDTQYF	TGTGCCATCAGTGCACTAGCGGGGGGAAGCAGCACAGATACGCAGTATTTT
TRBD2	.	TRBV27	TRBJ2-3	CASSALTSAGTQYF	TGTGCCAGCAGTGCCCTAACTAGCGCGGGTACGCAGTATTTT
TRBD2	many	TRBV9	TRBJ2-7	CASSLSGRYDEQYF	TGTGCCAGCAGCCTTAGCGGGAGGTACGACGAGCAGTACTTC
TRBD1	few	TRBV24-1	TRBJ2-1	CATSDSGTGGLNEQFF	TGTGCCACCAGTGATTCTGGGACAGGGGGCCTTAATGAGCAGTTCTTC
.	.	TRBV15	TRBJ2-5	CATSRDIQFQETQYF	TGTGCCACCAGCAGAGATATTCAGTTTCAAGAGACCCAGTACTTC
.	.	TRBV4-3	TRBJ2-1	CASSSEGGQLNEQFF	TGCGCCAGCAGCTCAGAGGGGGGGCAGCTCAATGAGCAGTTCTTC
.	.	TRBV7-9	TRBJ1-1	CASSKSMLNTEAFF	TGTGCCAGCAGTAAAAGTATGTTGAACACTGAAGCTTTCTTT
.	.	TRBV19	TRBJ2-3	CASSGPGLGTDTQYF	TGTGCCAGTAGTGGACCAGGCCTGGGGACAGATACGCAGTATTTT
TRBD2	.	TRBV3-1	TRBJ2-3	CASSQVGLADHTDTQYF	TGTGCCAGCAGCCAAGTAGGACTAGCGGACCACACAGATACGCAGTATTTT
.	few	TRBV28	TRBJ1-2	CASKGGLLDYGYTF	TGTGCCAGCAAGGGGGGGCTTCTCGACTATGGCTACACCTTC
.	.	TRBV5-1	TRBJ1-4	CASSLVGALDEKLFF	TGCGCCAGCAGCTTGGTTGGGGCGTTAGATGAAAAACTGTTTTTT
.	many	TRBV6-1	TRBJ2-1	CASSDTPGLRHEQFF	TGTGCCAGCAGTGATACTCCAGGCTTAAGGCATGAGCAGTTCTTC
TRBD1	.	TRBV7-2	TRBJ2-2	CASSDRVANTGELFF	TGTGCCAGCAGCGACAGGGTCGCGAACACCGGGGAGCTGTTTTTT
TRBD2	.	TRBV24-1	TRBJ2-1	CATSDLRLRGFNEQFF	TGTGCCACCAGTGATTTGCGGCTGCGGGGGTTCAATGAGCAGTTCTTC
TRBD1	few	TRBV28	TRBJ2-2	CASSLTGGGSGELFF	TGTGCCAGCAGTTTGACAGGGGGGGGCTCCGGGGAGCTGTTTTTT
TRBD2	.	TRBV20-1	TRBJ2-7	CSASNRLAVSYEQYF	TGCAGTGCTAGTAACAGACTAGCGGTCTCCTACGAGCAGTACTTC
.	.	TRBV7-9	TRBJ2-5	CASSLRPTAYQETQYF	TGTGCCAGCAGCTTACGGCCCACAGCGTACCAAGAGACCCAGTACTTC
.	.	TRBV3-1	TRBJ1-1	CASSQEGGRKAFF	TGTGCCAGCAGCCAAGAGGGCGGACGGAAAGCTTTCTTT
.	.	TRBV6-2/TRBV6-3	TRBJ1-4	CASKPSGTSNEKLFF	TGTGCCAGCAAGCCTTCGGGGACAAGTAATGAAAAACTGTTTTTT